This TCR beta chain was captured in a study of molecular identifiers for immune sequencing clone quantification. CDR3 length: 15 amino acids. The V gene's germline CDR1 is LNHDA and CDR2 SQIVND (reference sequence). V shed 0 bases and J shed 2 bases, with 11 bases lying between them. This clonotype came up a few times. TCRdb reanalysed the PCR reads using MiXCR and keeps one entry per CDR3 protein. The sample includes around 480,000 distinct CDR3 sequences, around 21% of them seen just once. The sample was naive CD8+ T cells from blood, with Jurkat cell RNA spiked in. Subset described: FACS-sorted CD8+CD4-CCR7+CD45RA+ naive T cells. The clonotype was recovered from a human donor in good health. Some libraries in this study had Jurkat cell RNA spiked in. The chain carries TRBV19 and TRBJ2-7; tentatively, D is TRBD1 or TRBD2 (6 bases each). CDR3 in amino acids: CASSIERDTAYEQYF. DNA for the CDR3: TGTGCCAGTAGTATAGAGCGGGACACGGCCTACGAGCAGTACTTC.